Listed below are T cell receptor beta chains from one sample, sequenced in a study of cytomegalovirus exposure and HLA in healthy donors. Method: immunoSEQ multiplex PCR; TCRdb's copy keeps in-frame clones and lacks some. Here the sample spans 150,000 to 200,000 clones, about 13% being singletons. What was sequenced was PBMCs. These receptors all stem from a man aged 45-60 years in good health and CMV-seropositive. Each CDR3 is given with its conserved first and last residue. A D gene is named only where the DNA matches it firmly. Expanded clones get a size class; other rows say once, few or many, or leave the size out.

few 15 TRBJ1-5 NA TRBV30 TGTGCCTGGTGTAAATCTCTCCCTAGCAATCAGCCCCAGCATTTT CAWCKSLPSNQPQHF
NA 16 TRBJ1-5 NA TRBV5-1 TGCGCCAGCAGCTTGGAACCAGGGCGAGCGAATCAGCCCCAGCATTTT CASSLEPGRANQPQHF
NA 15 TRBJ2-5 TRBD2 TRBV6-5 TGTGCCAGCAGCGGTAGCGGGGCTTTTGTTGAGACCCAGTACTTC CASSGSGAFVETQYF
few 17 TRBJ2-3 TRBD2 TRBV29-1 TGCAGCGCCAGGGGGAAAGGACTAGCGGGGGCGGTGGATACGCAGTATTTT CSARGKGLAGAVDTQYF
NA 15 TRBJ1-1 NA TRBV5-6 TGTGCCAGCAGCTTTTCCCCCCGGGGGAACACTGAAGCTTTCTTT CASSFSPRGNTEAFF
NA 17 TRBJ1-6 TRBD1 TRBV10-3 TGTGCCATCAGTGAGTCATATAGGACAGGGGCAAATTCACCCCTCCACTTT CAISESYRTGANSPLHF
few 16 TRBJ1-6 NA TRBV9 TGTGCCAGCAGCCCAGAGCAGGGTCTGTATAATTCACCCCTCCACTTT CASSPEQGLYNSPLHF
few 15 TRBJ2-7 NA TRBV11-3 TGTGCCAGCAGCTTAGATGGGTTGAGCCTAGGCGAGCAGTACTTC CASSLDGLSLGEQYF
NA 15 TRBJ1-4 NA TRBV5-8 TGTGCCAGCAGCTTGGGGGCCGGGAATACTGAAAAACTGTTTTTT CASSLGAGNTEKLFF
few 13 TRBJ1-2 NA TRBV10-3 TGTGCCATCAGTGAGTATCGTCACTATGGCTACACCTTC CAISEYRHYGYTF
few 14 TRBJ2-1 TRBD2 TRBV4-3 TGCGCCAGCAGCCAAACTAGCGGCTACAATGAGCAGTTCTTC CASSQTSGYNEQFF
once 15 TRBJ1-1 TRBD1 TRBV6-5 TGTGCCAGCAGTCCTCGGGACAGCTCGTTCACTGAAGCTTTCTTT CASSPRDSSFTEAFF
few 14 TRBJ1-4 NA TRBV19 TGTGCCAGTAGCCGCGGTGGCCGGAATGAAAAACTGTTTTTT CASSRGGRNEKLFF
few 13 TRBJ2-1 NA TRBV7-9 TGTGCCAGCAGCCTACCCTCCGACAATGAGCAGTTCTTC CASSLPSDNEQFF
NA 14 TRBJ1-4 TRBD1 TRBV7-8 TGTGCCAGCAGCTTGGGGACAGGGGGCCGGAAACTGTTTTTT CASSLGTGGRKLFF
NA 15 TRBJ2-2 NA TRBV7-8 TGTGCCAGCAGCCCAAAGCCATTCCCTACCGGGGAGCTGTTTTTT CASSPKPFPTGELFF
few 11 TRBJ1-2 NA TRBV29-1 TGCAGCGTAAACAGAAACTATGGCTACACCTTC CSVNRNYGYTF
NA 14 TRBJ1-2 NA TRBV21-1 TGTGCCAGCGCAAACAGGGGAAACTCTTATGGCTACACCTTC CASANRGNSYGYTF